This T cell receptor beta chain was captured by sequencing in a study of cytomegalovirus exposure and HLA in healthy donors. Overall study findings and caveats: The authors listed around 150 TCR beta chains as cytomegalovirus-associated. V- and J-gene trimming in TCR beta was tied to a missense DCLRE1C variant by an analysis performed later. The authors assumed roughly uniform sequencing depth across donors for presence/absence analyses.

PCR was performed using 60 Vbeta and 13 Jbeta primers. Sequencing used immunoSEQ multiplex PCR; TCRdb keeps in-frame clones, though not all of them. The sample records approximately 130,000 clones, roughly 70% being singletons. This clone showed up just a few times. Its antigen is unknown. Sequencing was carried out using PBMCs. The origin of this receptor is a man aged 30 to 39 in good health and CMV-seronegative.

The CDR3 sequence is CASSHRTHLRGSSYNEQFF. The DNA for the CDR3 is TGCGCCAGCAGCCATCGAACCCACTTGCGCGGCAGCTCCTACAATGAGCAGTTCTTC. The V gene is TRBV4-1, the J gene TRBJ2-1; no definite D call. V gave up 3 bases and J gave up 0 bases, with 21 bases separating them. This CDR3 contains 19 residues. The V gene's germline CDR1 is MGHRA and CDR2 YSYEKL.